A single sample is the source of the 10 T cell receptor beta chains below, sequenced in a study of blood T cells in healthy people across ages. Primed by a sample-barcoded 5' primer and a J-beta primer mix, a second PCR proceeded for roughly 7 to 11 cycles. Via MiXCR, TCRdb re-called the 5' RACE reads, giving one row per CDR3 protein. The sample holds 700,000 or so distinct CDR3 sequences, 40% to 45% seen once. Material for sequencing was blood. The receptors stem from a man older than 75 in good health.

V is TRBV10-1 and J is TRBJ2-1; D possibly corresponds to TRBD2 (6 bases). This CDR3 spans 16 amino acids. The germline gives CDR1 WNHNN, CDR2 SYGVQD (reference sequence). Trimming removed 3 bases at V and 2 bases at J, with 14 bases between. CDR3 residues: CASSDRAGSPYNEQFF. CDR3 nucleotides: TGCGCCAGCAGTGATAGAGCGGGCTCACCCTACAATGAGCAGTTCTTC.

The chain uses TRBV27 and TRBJ2-7; the D call may be TRBD1 or TRBD2 (6 bases each). Trimming removed 8 bases at V and 4 bases at J, with 21 bases between. This CDR3 has 15 residues. Germline V CDR1 and CDR2: MNHEY, SMNVEV (reference sequence). CDR3 residues: CASASTGRTEYEQYF. DNA of the CDR3: TGTGCCAGCGCAAGTACAGGGAGGACGGAATACGAGCAGTACTTC.

The gene calls are TRBV20-1 and TRBJ2-6, with unresolved D. CDR1 DFQATT and CDR2 SNEGSKA come from the germline V gene (reference sequence). Trimming took off 5 bases at V and 0 bases at J, with 8 bases between the two ends. This CDR3 comprises 14 residues. The CDR3 sequence: CSAPLLSGANVLTF. The CDR3 DNA sequence: TGCAGTGCTCCCCTACTCTCTGGGGCCAACGTCCTGACTTTC.

The chain combines TRBV20-1 with TRBJ2-7, with no clear D. V was clipped by 5 bases and J by 1 base, with 6 bases between them. The CDR3 extends over 11 amino acids. Germline CDR1 is DFQATT and CDR2 is SNEGSKA (reference sequence). The CDR3 DNA reads TGCAGTGCTGTAGAATCCTACGAGCAGTACTTC. Translated: CSAVESYEQYF.

Many counts were recorded for this clonotype. This chain uses TRBV7-2 with TRBJ1-2; 7 nucleotides line up with TRBD1. Germline loops: CDR1 SGHTA, CDR2 FQGNSA. V lost 0 bases, J lost 10 bases, and 8 bases stayed unmatched. The CDR3 covers 14 residues. CDR3 region: CASSLARAGGDYTF. DNA for the CDR3: TGTGCCAGCAGCTTAGCGCGGGCAGGGGGAGACTACACCTTC.

This clonotype was counted a few times. The chain has TRBV21-1 and TRBJ2-5; no check of the table's D call, TRBD2, against the DNA was made. TRBV21-1 is a pseudogene segment. This CDR3 is built from 15 residues. This CDR3 is CASIFRQGVKETQYF. The CDR3 coding sequence is TGTGCCAGCATTTTCCGGCAGGGTGTAAAAGAGACCCAGTACTTC.

This clonotype has ten or more counts. This sequence joins TRBV7-9 and TRBJ1-4, with 8 positions matching TRBD1. The germline V gene has CDR1 SEHNR and CDR2 FQNEAQ (reference sequence). The CDR3 consists of 12 residues. V shed 6 bases, J shed 16 bases, and the junction held 10 bases outside the gene matches. In DNA form, the CDR3 reads TGTGCCAGCAGGGACGACAGGGGCCATACGTTTTTT. This codes for CASRDDRGHTFF.

This chain connects TRBV7-2 to TRBJ2-7; 13 bases are shared with TRBD2. Germline loops: CDR1 SGHTA, CDR2 FQGNSA. After removal of 5 bases from V and 2 bases from J, the junction contained 9 bases not matched to a gene. The CDR3 sequence is 17 residues long. The CDR3 protein is CASSLRLAGGPTYEQYF. The DNA of the CDR3 is TGTGCCAGCAGCCTCCGACTAGCGGGGGGCCCGACCTACGAGCAGTACTTC. Using reference TRBV7-2 and TRBJ2-7 for the parts outside the CDR3, the full variable domain is GAGVSQSPSNKVTEKGKDVELRCDPISGHTALYWYRQSLGQGLEFLIYFQGNSAPDKSGLPSDRFSAERTGGSVSTLTIQRTQQEDSAVYLCASSLRLAGGPTYEQYFGPGTRLTVT.

Remarks on this clonotype: A much bigger clone sits one base away, suggesting this may be a read error. V gene TRBV7-2 combines with J gene TRBJ2-4; D possibly corresponds to TRBD2 (6 bases). Judging by the DNA end, TRBJ2-7 fits better; the J call may be wrong. The CDR3 runs 14 residues. Germline V gene data show CDR1 as SGHTA and CDR2 as FQGNSA. Here the CDR3 reads CASRAGTGTYEQYF. CDR3 nucleotide sequence: TGTGCCAGCAGGGCCGGGACTGGGACCTACGAGCAGTACTTC.

There are a few counts of this clonotype. The gene calls are TRBV7-2 and TRBJ1-6; 8 bases line up with TRBD1. V was clipped by 5 bases and J by 3 bases; unmatched bases: 9. This CDR3 comprises 17 residues. Per the germline V gene, CDR1 is SGHTA and CDR2 is FQGNSA. This chain's CDR3 is CASSPTDRGGYNSPLHF. Written as DNA, the CDR3 is TGTGCCAGCAGCCCAACCGACAGGGGAGGCTATAATTCACCCCTCCACTTT.